The TCR beta chain under discussion was sequenced for a study of cytomegalovirus exposure and HLA in healthy donors. Worth noting for this clone: Its specificity is not known.

The CDR3 covers 16 residues. The V and J ends lost 3 bases and 3 bases, in that order; junction bases with no gene match: 8. Germline loops: CDR1 LGHNA, CDR2 YNFKEQ. Primers included in the PCR were 60 Vbeta and 13 Jbeta primers. In the original processing: A later analysis tallied some 80 million unique TCR beta chains, around 9.9 million of them shared. Clones were read by immunoSEQ multiplex PCR, and TCRdb kept only the in-frame ones, dropping some. That table furnishes V, J and clone size, whereas the DNA furnished D and trimming. The sample records about 190,000 clones, 80% to 85% being singletons. General study points: TCR association rates varied by HLA locus in a later analysis, with DRB1 highest and HLA-C lowest. Rarity marked most TCR sequences, yet some public TCRs occurred in many donors.

The V gene is TRBV4-2, the J gene TRBJ2-1, with 7 bases fitting TRBD2. The sequencing input was PBMCs. This receptor was identified in a man in his forties or fifties in good health and CMV-seronegative. The CDR3: CASSQAGLGGYNEQFF. CDR3 DNA: TGTGCCAGCAGCCAGGCCGGACTAGGAGGCTACAATGAGCAGTTCTTC.